This is a list of T cell receptor beta chains from one sample in a study of shared clonotypes between healthy human individuals. TCRdb's table, derived via immunoSEQ multiplex PCR, lists solely in-frame clones and lacks some. Among around 700,000 clones listed, roughly 70% were seen once. Sequenced sample: memory CD4+ T cells sorted from blood. All receptors derive from a woman aged 25 to 39 in good health. Each CDR3 is given with its conserved first and last residue. D genes are given only for firm matches. Clone size appears in some rows only: once, few, many, or a class for an expanded clone.

CDR3 protein,CDR3 DNA,D gene,J gene,clone size,V gene
CASSSSEGALLTNEQFF,TGTGCCAGCTCCTCGAGCGAGGGGGCTTTACTCACCAATGAGCAGTTCTTC,TRBD1,TRBJ2-1,NA,TRBV18
CASGRDREPYEQYF,TGTGCCAGTGGCCGGGACAGGGAACCCTACGAGCAGTACTTC,TRBD1,TRBJ2-7,NA,TRBV9
CASSEGGGYEQYF,TGTGCCAGCAGTGAGGGCGGGGGCTACGAGCAGTACTTC,TRBD2,TRBJ2-7,NA,TRBV28
CASTPPAGRPNYGYTF,TGTGCCAGCACCCCCCCGGCGGGACGGCCTAACTATGGCTACACCTTC,NA,TRBJ1-2,NA,TRBV10-3
CASRPSRDRGRRTGELFF,TGCGCCAGCAGACCATCCCGGGACAGGGGCCGGCGAACCGGGGAGCTGTTTTTT,TRBD1,TRBJ2-2,NA,TRBV23-1
CASSPTGYRGSPYEQYF,TGTGCCAGCAGCCCGACCGGGTATCGCGGGAGTCCATACGAGCAGTACTTC,TRBD2,TRBJ2-7,NA,TRBV4-2
CASRLNRGRETGELFF,TGTGCAAGTCGCTTGAATCGTGGGCGAGAGACCGGGGAGCTGTTTTTT,NA,TRBJ2-2,NA,TRBV12-2
CASSSGQGGQPQHF,TGTGCCAGCAGTTCCGGACAGGGGGGTCAGCCCCAGCATTTT,TRBD1,TRBJ1-5,NA,TRBV28
CASSPSDRGTGELFF,TGTGCCAGCAGCCCATCCGACAGGGGAACCGGGGAGCTGTTTTTT,TRBD1,TRBJ2-2,NA,TRBV4-2
CASSQDLPGDRGFYGYTF,TGCGCCAGCAGCCAAGATTTACCCGGGGACAGGGGTTTTTATGGCTACACCTTC,TRBD1,TRBJ1-2,many,TRBV4-1
CASSLYQGPQHF,TGTGCCAGCAGCTTGTACCAGGGACCCCAGCATTTT,NA,TRBJ1-5,NA,TRBV5-8
CASSLIMGKQFF,TGTGCCAGCAGCTTAATCATGGGTAAGCAGTTCTTC,NA,TRBJ2-1,once,TRBV7-9
CASSNRGSKGTQYF,TGTGCCAGTAGTAATAGAGGATCTAAAGGGACCCAGTACTTC,NA,TRBJ2-5,NA,TRBV19
CASQGVEYTGELFF,TGTGCCAGCCAGGGTGTCGAGTACACCGGGGAGCTGTTTTTT,NA,TRBJ2-2,NA,TRBV19
CASSLGAIAEAFF,TGTGCCAGCAGCTTGGGGGCAATCGCTGAAGCTTTCTTT,NA,TRBJ1-1,NA,TRBV5-6
CASSPAGGQETQYF,TGTGCCAGCAGCCCCGCGGGGGGCCAAGAGACCCAGTACTTC,TRBD2,TRBJ2-5,NA,TRBV5-4
CASSFLGLGYTF,TGCGCCAGCAGCTTTTTAGGGCTTGGCTACACCTTC,NA,TRBJ1-2,NA,TRBV5-1
CAISGNTEAFF,TGTGCCATCAGTGGGAACACTGAAGCTTTCTTT,NA,TRBJ1-1,few,TRBV10-3
CASSPQAQGAAEAFF,TGTGCCAGCTCACCGCAGGCACAGGGGGCGGCTGAAGCTTTCTTT,TRBD1,TRBJ1-1,few,TRBV18
CASSPRQGLDTEAFF,TGTGCCAGCTCTCCCCGACAGGGGTTGGACACTGAAGCTTTCTTT,TRBD1,TRBJ1-1,NA,TRBV25-1
CASRGQGAGQPQHF,TGTGCCAGTAGGGGACAGGGGGCCGGTCAGCCCCAGCATTTT,TRBD1,TRBJ1-5,NA,TRBV19
CASSDSFYSNQPQHF,TGTGCCAGCAGTGACAGCTTTTATAGCAATCAGCCCCAGCATTTT,NA,TRBJ1-5,NA,TRBV28
CASRAKLITEAFF,TGTGCCAGCAGGGCTAAACTGATAACTGAAGCTTTCTTT,NA,TRBJ1-1,NA,TRBV2
CASSLADTAYMNTEAFF,TGCGCCAGCAGCTTGGCGGACACGGCCTACATGAACACTGAAGCTTTCTTT,NA,TRBJ1-1,NA,TRBV5-1
CASSGGDRNYGYTF,TGTGCCAGCAGTGGGGGGGACAGAAACTATGGCTACACCTTC,TRBD1,TRBJ1-2,NA,TRBV2
CASSLYRNTEAFF,TGTGCCAGCAGTTTATACAGGAACACTGAAGCTTTCTTT,NA,TRBJ1-1,few,TRBV27
CASRISGAGNEKLFF,TGTGCCAGCAGAATCTCTGGGGCAGGCAATGAAAAACTGTTTTTT,NA,TRBJ1-4,NA,TRBV6-5
CASSSPGQVLNEQFF,TGTGCCAGCAGTTCCCCGGGACAGGTCCTCAATGAGCAGTTCTTC,TRBD1,TRBJ2-1,NA,TRBV28
CASRRTGSTEKLFF,TGTGCCAGCAGGAGGACAGGGAGCACGGAAAAACTGTTTTTT,NA,TRBJ1-4,NA,TRBV21-1
CATSREPGGANEKLFF,TGTGCCACCAGCAGAGAACCTGGGGGTGCTAATGAAAAACTGTTTTTT,NA,TRBJ1-4,NA,TRBV15
CASSDRSGTDTQYF,TGTGCCAGCAGTGACCGTTCAGGGACAGATACGCAGTATTTT,NA,TRBJ2-3,NA,TRBV6-4
CASSEYRGSETQYF,TGTGCCAGCAGTGAATATAGGGGTTCGGAGACCCAGTACTTC,NA,TRBJ2-5,NA,TRBV25-1
CASSQDGAEGSYTDTQYF,TGCGCCAGCAGCCAAGATGGTGCCGAGGGGAGTTACACAGATACGCAGTATTTT,NA,TRBJ2-3,NA,TRBV4-1
CASSQDTTYGNTIYF,TGTGCCAGCAGCCAAGATACGACGTACGGAAACACCATATATTTT,NA,TRBJ1-3,once,TRBV4-2
CASSQERREGGETQYF,TGTGCCAGCAGCCAAGAACGCCGGGAAGGGGGAGAGACCCAGTACTTC,NA,TRBJ2-5,NA,TRBV4-2
CASSTGPWQGIYSNQPQHF,TGTGCCAGTAGCACCGGCCCGTGGCAGGGGATATATAGCAATCAGCCCCAGCATTTT,NA,TRBJ1-5,few,TRBV19
CSVESSLGQYF,TGCAGCGTTGAATCCTCCCTGGGGCAGTATTTT,NA,TRBJ2-3,few,TRBV29-1
CASTKSSDTQYF,TGTGCCAGCACTAAGTCCTCAGATACGCAGTATTTT,NA,TRBJ2-3,NA,TRBV28
CASSNLAGGLKDTQYF,TGCGCCAGCAGCAACTTAGCGGGAGGGCTGAAAGATACGCAGTATTTT,TRBD2,TRBJ2-3,NA,TRBV5-1
CASSIRDYYNEQFF,TGTGCCAGCAGCATCCGGGACTACTACAATGAGCAGTTCTTC,TRBD2,TRBJ2-1,NA,TRBV7-9
CASTRAGIGYQPQHF,TGTGCCAGCACCCGAGCGGGGATCGGGTATCAGCCCCAGCATTTT,NA,TRBJ1-5,NA,TRBV6-1
CASSPSGGGATEAFF,TGTGCCAGCAGCCCATCAGGGGGGGGCGCGACTGAAGCTTTCTTT,TRBD1,TRBJ1-1,NA,TRBV11-2
CASSQLRERGEKLFF,TGTGCCAGCAGTCAGCTACGGGAAAGGGGTGAAAAACTGTTTTTT,NA,TRBJ1-4,NA,TRBV28
CASSQDGQRQETQYF,TGTGCCAGCAGCCAAGATGGGCAACGGCAAGAGACCCAGTACTTC,NA,TRBJ2-5,NA,TRBV4-2
CASRPGVGNTIYF,TGTGCCAGCAGACCAGGGGTTGGAAACACCATATATTTT,NA,TRBJ1-3,few,TRBV6-1
CASSLGSGTGGYEQYF,TGTGCCAGCAGCTTAGGCTCCGGGACAGGCGGCTACGAGCAGTACTTC,TRBD1,TRBJ2-7,NA,TRBV7-8
CASNHNVIAGGYEQYF,TGTGCCAGCAACCATAATGTGATAGCGGGAGGATACGAGCAGTACTTC,TRBD2,TRBJ2-7,NA,TRBV7-2
CASSPGLAGPYQETQYF,TGTGCCAGCAGCCCTGGACTAGCGGGACCCTACCAAGAGACCCAGTACTTC,TRBD2,TRBJ2-5,NA,TRBV7-8
CASSFPTGGAPYEQYF,TGTGCCAGCAGTTTCCCGACAGGGGGCGCCCCCTACGAGCAGTACTTC,TRBD1,TRBJ2-7,NA,TRBV28
CASSSGGAVGGTTDTQYF,TGTGCCAGCAGTTCCGGGGGCGCGGTCGGGGGGACCACAGATACGCAGTATTTT,NA,TRBJ2-3,NA,TRBV27
CATSRDPGSTTDTQYF,TGTGCCACCAGCAGAGATCCAGGGAGCACTACAGATACGCAGTATTTT,NA,TRBJ2-3,NA,TRBV15
CASSDRETQYF,TGTGCCAGCAGTGATCGTGAGACCCAGTACTTC,NA,TRBJ2-5,NA,TRBV2
CASSEPSQPQHF,TGTGCCAGCAGTGAACCGTCTCAGCCCCAGCATTTT,NA,TRBJ1-5,NA,TRBV6-4
CASSATASYELYF,TGTGCCAGCAGCGCCACGGCTTCCTACGAGCTGTACTTC,NA,TRBJ2-7,NA,TRBV9
CSVGTVYSNQPQHF,TGCAGCGTTGGGACGGTCTATAGCAATCAGCCCCAGCATTTT,NA,TRBJ1-5,NA,TRBV29-1
CASSSHRGATYEQYF,TGTGCCAGCAGTTCCCACAGGGGGGCCACCTACGAGCAGTACTTC,TRBD1,TRBJ2-7,NA,TRBV6-5
CASTQLDALFF,TGTGCCAGCACCCAACTTGACGCGCTGTTTTTT,NA,TRBJ1-4,NA,TRBV6-6